Listed below are T cell receptor beta chains from one sample, sequenced in a study of technical replicates of blood from a handful of donors. This table comes from immunoSEQ multiplex PCR, and its TCRdb copy is limited to in-frame clones, with some not included. The data show approximately 16,000 clones, about 87% seen once. The sequenced material came from PBMCs. The receptors were gathered from a human donor in good health. The conserved cysteine and the conserved F or W are not part of the CDR3 here. The D gene is left open where the match is weak.

v_call: TRBV2; j_call: TRBJ2-7; d_call: NA; cdr3_aa: ASEAGQYEQY
v_call: TRBV5-1; j_call: TRBJ1-2; d_call: TRBD1; cdr3_aa: ASSPGTGDYGYT
v_call: TRBV12-5; j_call: TRBJ1-2; d_call: TRBD1; cdr3_aa: ASGLFLGQGARYGYT
v_call: TRBV11-3; j_call: TRBJ2-3; d_call: TRBD2; cdr3_aa: ASSPTSGTDTQY
v_call: TRBV5-1; j_call: TRBJ1-1; d_call: NA; cdr3_aa: ASSSQGIGDTEAF
v_call: TRBV5-1; j_call: TRBJ2-1; d_call: NA; cdr3_aa: ASSLAIEYNEQF
v_call: TRBV5-4; j_call: TRBJ2-3; d_call: NA; cdr3_aa: ASSLGQSTDTQY
v_call: TRBV6-5; j_call: TRBJ2-7; d_call: TRBD1; cdr3_aa: ASSRGQGASYEQY
v_call: TRBV5-1; j_call: TRBJ2-3; d_call: TRBD2; cdr3_aa: ASKEAGASDTQY
v_call: TRBV19; j_call: TRBJ2-1; d_call: TRBD2; cdr3_aa: ASTSGDSYNEQF
v_call: TRBV19; j_call: TRBJ2-2; d_call: TRBD1; cdr3_aa: ASSTETGGTGELF
v_call: TRBV27; j_call: TRBJ2-1; d_call: TRBD2; cdr3_aa: ASSPFAGVPTYNEQF
v_call: TRBV27; j_call: TRBJ1-4; d_call: NA; cdr3_aa: ASRTGQWPEKLF
v_call: TRBV18; j_call: TRBJ2-7; d_call: TRBD2; cdr3_aa: ASSYGLAGDLYEQY
v_call: TRBV7-9; j_call: TRBJ2-3; d_call: TRBD2; cdr3_aa: ASSLAVRGGRATDTQY
v_call: TRBV4-1; j_call: TRBJ2-7; d_call: TRBD2; cdr3_aa: ASSRPEREPHEQY
v_call: TRBV7-9; j_call: TRBJ2-7; d_call: TRBD2; cdr3_aa: ASSGVGLAGGTYEQY
v_call: TRBV7-9; j_call: TRBJ2-1; d_call: TRBD2; cdr3_aa: ASEAGTSGYNEQF
v_call: TRBV10-2; j_call: TRBJ2-3; d_call: NA; cdr3_aa: ASRSQISTDTQY
v_call: TRBV7-9; j_call: TRBJ2-7; d_call: TRBD2; cdr3_aa: ASSSPDRLATYEQY
v_call: TRBV5-1; j_call: TRBJ1-1; d_call: NA; cdr3_aa: ASSLAAGGGTEAF
v_call: TRBV6-1; j_call: TRBJ1-5; d_call: NA; cdr3_aa: ASSDGGTVQPQH
v_call: TRBV6-4; j_call: TRBJ2-1; d_call: TRBD2; cdr3_aa: ASPRSIAGGPIEQF
v_call: TRBV19; j_call: TRBJ1-2; d_call: TRBD1; cdr3_aa: ASREQGAGGYT
v_call: TRBV7-9; j_call: TRBJ1-5; d_call: TRBD1; cdr3_aa: ASSQATGVYSNQPQH
v_call: TRBV4-1; j_call: TRBJ1-5; d_call: NA; cdr3_aa: ASSQVSGPYQPQH
v_call: TRBV5-1; j_call: TRBJ2-5; d_call: TRBD2; cdr3_aa: ASSLNPLATNQETQY
v_call: TRBV5-1; j_call: TRBJ2-1; d_call: TRBD1; cdr3_aa: ASTPTGGHNEQF
v_call: TRBV19; j_call: TRBJ1-5; d_call: TRBD1; cdr3_aa: ASSKDRGGNQPQH
v_call: TRBV10-1; j_call: TRBJ2-1; d_call: TRBD2; cdr3_aa: ASSDPSGRAAILAGVISNEQF
v_call: TRBV19; j_call: TRBJ2-7; d_call: TRBD2; cdr3_aa: ASSPVGLAGLYEQY
v_call: TRBV5-1; j_call: TRBJ1-2; d_call: TRBD1; cdr3_aa: ASSSGQGAHGYT
v_call: TRBV6-4; j_call: TRBJ2-1; d_call: TRBD2; cdr3_aa: ASSLTSDKDNEQF
v_call: TRBV7-9; j_call: TRBJ2-2; d_call: TRBD2; cdr3_aa: ASSHGAGDELF
v_call: TRBV7-9; j_call: TRBJ2-2; d_call: TRBD2; cdr3_aa: ASSLELRRERTGELF
v_call: TRBV5-5; j_call: TRBJ2-7; d_call: TRBD2; cdr3_aa: ASTNGGGSEQY
v_call: TRBV11-1; j_call: TRBJ2-1; d_call: NA; cdr3_aa: ASSLPPRNEQF
v_call: TRBV5-1; j_call: TRBJ2-3; d_call: TRBD1; cdr3_aa: ASRQQGYTDTQY
v_call: TRBV5-1; j_call: TRBJ2-1; d_call: TRBD1; cdr3_aa: ASSSGQEPNEQF